This T cell receptor (beta chain) was observed in a study of blood T cell repertoires in COVID-19. Germline V gene sequence: CDR1 SGDLS, CDR2 YYNGEE. This CDR3 is 14 amino acids long. V lost 3 bases and J 5 bases, leaving 13 bases between the germline ends. Some clones are missing from TCRdb's copy, which holds only in-frame ones; the method was immunoSEQ multiplex PCR. The sample yields 250,000 to 300,000 clones, approximately 90% seen once. The sequenced sample was peripheral blood. The sequence derives from a woman aged 55-70 years with acute or convalescent COVID-19. The chain is built from TRBV9 and TRBJ2-3, with D perhaps matching TRBD2 (6 bases). The chain's CDR3 is CASSGDLGGDTQYF. The CDR3 DNA follows: TGTGCCAGCAGCGGGGACCTGGGAGGAGATACGCAGTATTTT.